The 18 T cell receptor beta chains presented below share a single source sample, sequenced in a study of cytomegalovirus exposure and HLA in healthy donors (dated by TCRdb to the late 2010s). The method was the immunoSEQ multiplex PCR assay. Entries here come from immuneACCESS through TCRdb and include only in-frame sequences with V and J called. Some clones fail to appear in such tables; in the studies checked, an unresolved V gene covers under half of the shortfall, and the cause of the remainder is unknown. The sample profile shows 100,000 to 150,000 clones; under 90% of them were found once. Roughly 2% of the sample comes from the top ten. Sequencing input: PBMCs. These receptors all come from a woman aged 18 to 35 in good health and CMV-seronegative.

CDR3 sequence (DNA): TGTGCCAGCAGTTTATGGAGCGGGACAGGGGGCACCGGGGAGCTGTTTTTT. Translation gives CASSLWSGTGGTGELFF. The J gene is TRBJ2-2, the V gene TRBV28, with 11 bases identical to TRBD1. Germline V gene data show CDR1 as MDHEN and CDR2 as SYDVKM. The CDR3 runs to 17 residues. Germline trimming cut 0 bases from V and 4 bases from J; bases unmatched to any gene: 4.

The CDR3 nucleotides are TGCGCCACCACCGGGGGCGGGAGGGCCACAGATACGCAGTATTTT. This translates into CATTGGGRATDTQYF. The rearrangement uses TRBV5-1 and TRBJ2-3; 9 positions agree with TRBD2. CDR3 length: 15 residues. Trimming cost V 9 bases and J 2 bases; bases outside gene matches: 10. Germline CDR1 and CDR2: SGHRS and YFSETQ.

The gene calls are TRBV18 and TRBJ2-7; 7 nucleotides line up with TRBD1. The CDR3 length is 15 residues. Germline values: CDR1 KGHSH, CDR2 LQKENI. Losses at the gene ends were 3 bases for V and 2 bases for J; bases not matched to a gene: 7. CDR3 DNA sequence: TGTGCCAGCTCACCCAGACAGGGATCTCCCTACGAGCAGTACTTC. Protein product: CASSPRQGSPYEQYF.

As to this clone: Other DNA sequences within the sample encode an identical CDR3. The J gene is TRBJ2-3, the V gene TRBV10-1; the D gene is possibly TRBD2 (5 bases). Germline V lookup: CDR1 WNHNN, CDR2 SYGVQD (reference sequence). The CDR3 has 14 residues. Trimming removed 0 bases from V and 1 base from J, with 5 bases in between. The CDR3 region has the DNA TGCGCCAGCAGTGAGTCGAGGGGCACAGATACGCAGTATTTT. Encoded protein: CASSESRGTDTQYF.

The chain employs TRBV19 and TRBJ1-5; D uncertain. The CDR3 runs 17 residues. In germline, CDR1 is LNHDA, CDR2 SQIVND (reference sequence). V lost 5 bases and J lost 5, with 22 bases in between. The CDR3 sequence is CASSVLNEGKIYQPQHF. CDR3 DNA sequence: TGTGCCAGTAGTGTACTAAATGAGGGAAAGATCTATCAGCCCCAGCATTTT.

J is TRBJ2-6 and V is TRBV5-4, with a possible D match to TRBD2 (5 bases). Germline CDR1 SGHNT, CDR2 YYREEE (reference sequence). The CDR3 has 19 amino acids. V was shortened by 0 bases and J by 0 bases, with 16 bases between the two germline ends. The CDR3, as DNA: TGTGCCAGCAGCTTGGGGGGTGGGAGTTCTAGCTCTGGGGCCAACGTCCTGACTTTC. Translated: CASSLGGGSSSSGANVLTF.

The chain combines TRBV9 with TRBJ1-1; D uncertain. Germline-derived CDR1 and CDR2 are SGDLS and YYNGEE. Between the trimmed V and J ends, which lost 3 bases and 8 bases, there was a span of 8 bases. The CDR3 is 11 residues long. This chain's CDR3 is CASSGGVEAFF. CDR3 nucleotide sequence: TGTGCCAGCAGCGGTGGAGTCGAAGCTTTCTTT. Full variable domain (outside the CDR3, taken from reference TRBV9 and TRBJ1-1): DSGVTQTPKHLITATGQRVTLRCSPRSGDLSVYWYQQSLDQGLQFLIQYYNGEERAKGNILERFSAQQFPDLHSELNLSSLELGDSALYFCASSGGVEAFFGQGTRLTVV.

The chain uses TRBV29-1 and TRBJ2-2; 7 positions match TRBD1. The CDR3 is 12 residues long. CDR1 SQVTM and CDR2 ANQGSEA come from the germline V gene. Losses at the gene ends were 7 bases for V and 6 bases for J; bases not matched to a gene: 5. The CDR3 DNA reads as TGCAGCGCCGACAGGGAAGCCGGGGAGCTGTTTTTT. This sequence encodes CSADREAGELFF.

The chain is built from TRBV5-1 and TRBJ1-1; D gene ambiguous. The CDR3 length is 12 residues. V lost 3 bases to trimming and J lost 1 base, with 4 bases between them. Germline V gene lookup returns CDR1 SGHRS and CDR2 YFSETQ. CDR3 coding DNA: TGCGCCAGCAGCTCACAGAACACTGAAGCTTTCTTT. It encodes CASSSQNTEAFF.

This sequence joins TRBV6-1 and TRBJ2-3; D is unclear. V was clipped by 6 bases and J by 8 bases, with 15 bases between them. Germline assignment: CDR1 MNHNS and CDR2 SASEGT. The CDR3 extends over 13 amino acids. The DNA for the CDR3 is TGTGCCAGCAGGGATCGCTTCCGAGGTACGCAGTATTTT. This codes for CASRDRFRGTQYF.

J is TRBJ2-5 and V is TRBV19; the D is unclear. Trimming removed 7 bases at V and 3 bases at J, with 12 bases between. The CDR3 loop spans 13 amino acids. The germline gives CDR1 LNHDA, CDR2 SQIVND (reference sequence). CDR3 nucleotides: TGTGCCAGTAAAAGACTTTCGGAAGAGACCCAGTACTTC. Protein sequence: CASKRLSEETQYF. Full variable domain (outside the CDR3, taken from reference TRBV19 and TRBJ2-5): DGGITQSPKYLFRKEGQNVTLSCEQNLNHDAMYWYRQDPGQGLRLIYYSQIVNDFQKGDIAEGYSVSREKKESFPLTVTSAQKNPTAFYLCASKRLSEETQYFGPGTRLLVL.

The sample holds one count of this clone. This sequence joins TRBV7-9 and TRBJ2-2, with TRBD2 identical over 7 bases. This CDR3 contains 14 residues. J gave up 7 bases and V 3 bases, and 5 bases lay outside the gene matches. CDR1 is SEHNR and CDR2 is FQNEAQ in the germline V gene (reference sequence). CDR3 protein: CASSFWEGFGELFF. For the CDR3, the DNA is TGTGCCAGCAGCTTTTGGGAGGGTTTCGGGGAGCTGTTTTTT.

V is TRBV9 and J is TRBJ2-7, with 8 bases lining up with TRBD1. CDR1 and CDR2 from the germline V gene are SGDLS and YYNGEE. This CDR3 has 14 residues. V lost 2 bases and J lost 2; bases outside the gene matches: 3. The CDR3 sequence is CASSVGTGAYEQYF. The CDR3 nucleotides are TGTGCCAGCAGCGTTGGGACAGGTGCCTACGAGCAGTACTTC.

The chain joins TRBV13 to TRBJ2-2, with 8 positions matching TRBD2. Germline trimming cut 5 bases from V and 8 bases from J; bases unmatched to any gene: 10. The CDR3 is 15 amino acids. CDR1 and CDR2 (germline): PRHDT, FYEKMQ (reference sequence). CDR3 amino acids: CASSGGAGVVGELFF. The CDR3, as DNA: TGTGCCAGCAGCGGGGGAGCGGGAGTTGTAGGGGAGCTGTTTTTT.

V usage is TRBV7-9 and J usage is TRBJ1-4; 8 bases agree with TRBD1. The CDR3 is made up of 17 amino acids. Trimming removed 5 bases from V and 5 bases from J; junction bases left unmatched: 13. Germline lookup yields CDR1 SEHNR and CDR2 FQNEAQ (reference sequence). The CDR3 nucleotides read TGTGCCAGCAGCCCCCTTGGAATGCGACAGGGGAATGAAAAACTGTTTTTT. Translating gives CASSPLGMRQGNEKLFF.

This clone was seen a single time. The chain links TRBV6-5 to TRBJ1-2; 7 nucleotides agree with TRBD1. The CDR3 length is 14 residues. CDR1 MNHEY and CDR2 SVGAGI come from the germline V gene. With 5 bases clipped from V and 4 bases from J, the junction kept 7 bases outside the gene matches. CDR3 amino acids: CASSEVGQSYGYTF. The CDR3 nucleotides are TGTGCCAGCAGTGAAGTGGGACAGAGCTATGGCTACACCTTC.

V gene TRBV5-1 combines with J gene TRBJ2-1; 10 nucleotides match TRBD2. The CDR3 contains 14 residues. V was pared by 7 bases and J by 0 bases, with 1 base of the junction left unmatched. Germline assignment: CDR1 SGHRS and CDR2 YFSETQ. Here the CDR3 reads CASQREGSYNEQFF. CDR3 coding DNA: TGCGCCAGCCAGCGGGAGGGCTCCTACAATGAGCAGTTCTTC.

The CDR3 nucleotides read TGTGCCAGCTCCGAGGGCTTCCGCTCCTACGAGCAGTACTTC. It translates to CASSEGFRSYEQYF. The chain recombines TRBV18 with TRBJ2-7, with D tentatively TRBD2 (5 bases). Trimming left V 6 bases short and J 0 bases short, with 12 bases between. The germline V gene has CDR1 KGHSH and CDR2 LQKENI. The CDR3 loop spans 14 amino acids. Looking up the rest from reference TRBV18 and TRBJ2-7 gives the full variable domain: NAGVMQNPRHLVRRRGQEARLRCSPMKGHSHVYWYRQLPEEGLKFMVYLQKENIIDESGMPKERFSAEFPKEGPSILRIQQVVRGDSAAYFCASSEGFRSYEQYFGPGTRLTVT.